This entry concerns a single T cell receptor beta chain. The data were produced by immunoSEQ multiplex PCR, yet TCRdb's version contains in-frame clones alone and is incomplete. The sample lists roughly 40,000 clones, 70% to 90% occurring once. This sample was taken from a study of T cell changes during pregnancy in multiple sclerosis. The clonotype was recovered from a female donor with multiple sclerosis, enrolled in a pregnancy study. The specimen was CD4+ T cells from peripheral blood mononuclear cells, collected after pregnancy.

The CDR3 DNA is TGTGCCTGGAGTCTACAGGTATCTTCACCCCTCCACTTT. Encoded protein: CAWSLQVSSPLHF. This chain joins TRBV30 and TRBJ1-6, with TRBD1 as a possible D gene (5 bases). Germline CDR1 GTSNPN, CDR2 SVGIG (reference sequence). The V and J ends lost 2 bases and 9 bases respectively, with 11 bases between them. The CDR3 is 13 residues long.